This record concerns one T cell receptor (beta chain) sequence. Per germline, CDR1 SGHVS and CDR2 FQNEAQ. V was pared by 2 bases and J by 7 bases, with 30 bases between. The CDR3 runs 20 residues. This entry comes from a study of T cell responses to AZD1222 COVID-19 vaccine. Profiled with immunoSEQ multiplex PCR; TCRdb holds only in-frame clones, not every one. The sample shows approximately 150,000 clones, roughly nine tenths of them seen only once. Sequenced material: peripheral blood, taken 28 days after the second AZD1222 dose. This receptor was taken from an adult who received the AZD1222 COVID-19 vaccine. The V call is TRBV7-8, the J call TRBJ1-5; D is perhaps TRBD1 (5 bases). CDR3 coding DNA: TGTGCCAGCAGCTTACTTAGTCGCGGTAGGGCCCGACAGATGGAACAGCCCCAGCATTTT. This encodes CASSLLSRGRARQMEQPQHF.